The clone carrying this T cell receptor beta chain was recorded a few times. The TCR beta CDR3 regions underwent amplification using RNA transcripts as the source. The HTBI primer set served for first-round RT-PCR of the TCR CDR3. TCRdb re-called the multiplex PCR reads through MiXCR, storing one row per CDR3 protein. The data hold about 380,000 distinct CDR3 sequences, with over 11% observed a single time. The sample originates from a study of T cells in Graves' hyperthyroidism and ophthalmopathy. The CDR3 is 16 residues long. Trimming at V came to 3 bases and at J to 1 base, leaving 5 bases not matched to a gene. CDR1 SEHNR and CDR2 FQNEAQ come from the germline V gene (reference sequence).

The chain recombines TRBV7-9 with TRBJ2-3; 9 bases map to TRBD2. The source is a woman aged 55-75 years with Graves' hyperthyroidism. Sample: blood. The CDR3 spells CASSFWTSVGTDTQYF. As DNA, the CDR3 is TGTGCCAGCAGCTTCTGGACTAGCGTGGGCACAGATACGCAGTATTTT. Based on the CDR3 plus reference TRBV7-9 and TRBJ2-3, the full variable domain is DTGVSQNPRHKITKRGQNVTFRCDPISEHNRLYWYRQTLGQGPEFLTYFQNEAQLEKSRLLSDRFSAERPKGSFSTLEIQRTEQGDSAMYLCASSFWTSVGTDTQYFGPGTRLTVL.